A single sample gave rise to the 3 T cell receptor beta chains below, sequenced in a study of Graves' ophthalmopathy and Graves' hyperthyroidism. RNA transcripts yielded amplified TCR beta CDR3 regions. First-round RT-PCR relied on HTBI primers, and a second-round multiplex PCR came next. TCRdb reprocessed the multiplex PCR reads with MiXCR, giving one entry per CDR3 protein. The sample holds about 740,000 distinct CDR3 sequences, 40% seen once. Sequences were obtained from peripheral blood. These receptors were collected from an adult man with Graves' ophthalmopathy.

Comment on this clonotype: A much larger clone sits a single nucleotide away, making a read error possible. The rearrangement joins TRBV10-3 to TRBJ2-6, with 7 nucleotides matching TRBD2. The CDR3 has 16 amino acids. CDR1 is ENHRY, CDR2 SYGVKD, per germline. CDR3 in amino acids: CAAGGSRYSGANVPTF. The DNA of the CDR3 is TGTGCCGCCGGGGGGTCGCGGTACTCTGGGGCCAACGTCCCGACTTTC.

The V and J genes are TRBV11-1 and TRBJ2-5, with 8 bases aligning to TRBD2. CDR1 and CDR2 from the germline V gene are SGHAT and FQDESV (reference sequence). The length of the CDR3 is 14 residues. V dropped 11 bases and J dropped 5; count of bases not matched to a gene: 13. The CDR3 region is CASSPSAGEETQYF. CDR3 nucleotides: TGTGCCTCCTCACCCTCAGCGGGGGAGGAGACCCAGTACTTC. Complete variable domain (other parts from reference TRBV11-1 and TRBJ2-5): EAEVAQSPRYKITEKSQAVAFWCDPISGHATLYWYRQILGQGPELLVQFQDESVVDDSQLPKDRFSAERLKGVDSTLKIQPAELGDSAMYLCASSPSAGEETQYFGPGTRLLVL.

The V gene is TRBV5-6, the J gene TRBJ1-1; 8 bases fit TRBD1. The germline CDR1 and CDR2 sequences are SGHDT and YYEEEE. The V segment lost 5 bases and the J segment 1 base; nucleotides outside the gene matches: 10. The CDR3 length is 16 residues. The CDR3 sequence is CASRQTGTGRNTEAFF. Written as DNA, the CDR3 is TGTGCCAGCAGACAAACCGGGACAGGTCGGAACACTGAAGCTTTCTTT.